This T cell receptor (beta chain) was sequenced in a study of response to subunit inactivated influenza vaccine. TCRdb re-called the RT-PCR reads through MiXCR, storing one row per CDR3 protein. This sample yields hundreds of thousands of distinct CDR3 sequences, of which 21% are seen a single time; 9.5% to 13% belongs to the top ten. Overall study findings and caveats: The authors proposed limited new T cell recruitment per seasonal influenza vaccination.

This clonotype turned up a few times. Its matching antigen is unknown. The CDR3 totals 19 residues. Germline trimming cut 4 bases from V and 0 bases from J; bases unmatched to any gene: 10. Germline CDR1 and CDR2: SGHTA and FQGTGA. The chain links TRBV7-3 to TRBJ2-3; 13 nucleotides match TRBD2. The sequenced sample was PBMCs from blood, obtained about 20 months after vaccination. The TCR sequence derives from a man between 50 and 70 years old who received an inactivated influenza vaccine. The CDR3 sequence: CASSSTGLAGWGSTDTQYF. CDR3 nucleotide sequence: TGTGCCAGCAGCTCCACGGGACTAGCGGGATGGGGTAGCACAGATACGCAGTATTTT. Drawing the rest from reference TRBV7-3 and TRBJ2-3, the complete variable domain is GAGVSQTPSNKVTEKGKYVELRCDPISGHTALYWYRQSLGQGPEFLIYFQGTGAADDSGLPNDRFFAVRPEGSVSTLKIQRTERGDSAVYLCASSSTGLAGWGSTDTQYFGPGTRLTVL.